This T cell receptor beta chain was sequenced in a study of T cells in Graves' hyperthyroidism and ophthalmopathy. General study points: Before onset, by a median of around six months, the model predicted ophthalmopathy.

Participants, patients aged 18 to 65, had newly diagnosed hyperthyroidism with a duration under 2 months. Uncontrolled infection, other autoimmune disease, pregnancy or lactation excluded patients. The source material, RNA transcripts, was used to amplify TCR beta CDR3 regions. A first-round RT-PCR of the TCR CDR3 used the HTBI primer set. TCRdb analysed the multiplex PCR reads with MiXCR anew, one entry per CDR3 protein. Among some 180,000 distinct CDR3 sequences, less than 20% were seen once, and the ten largest hold roughly 55%. This clonotype was picked up a small number of times. Its specificity is not known. The CDR3 covers 13 residues. Germline CDR1 and CDR2: SGHNT and YYREEE (reference sequence). Unmatched junction bases numbered 6, after V lost 7 bases and J lost 6 bases.

This clonotype originated in a woman aged 50 to 60 with Graves' hyperthyroidism. Sequencing was done on a sample of blood. The chain employs TRBV5-4 and TRBJ1-2; TRBD1 matches at 10 bases. The CDR3, as DNA: TGTGCCAGCGGTCTGACAGGGGGCCATGGCTACACCTTC. Translated, it gives CASGLTGGHGYTF.